The present TCR beta chain was sequenced within a study of cytomegalovirus exposure and HLA in healthy donors. Whole-study findings and limits: Sequencing depth across donors, presence/absence analyses assumed, was roughly uniform. There was a cluster of highly shared sequence variants that was likely a sequencing artifact.

Germline V gene lookup returns CDR1 SGHAT and CDR2 FQNNGV. Trimming stripped 4 bases from V and 0 bases from J, with 12 bases between. The CDR3 extends over 15 amino acids. Points on this clone: Its matching antigen is unknown.

A multiplex PCR was run with 60 Vbeta primers and 13 Jbeta primers. Original processing methods: Later reanalysis found 80 million or so unique TCR beta chains, around 10 million of them shared. Clones were sequenced by immunoSEQ multiplex PCR, and TCRdb holds only the in-frame ones, with some missing. Clonal size and the V and J genes are those of that table, whereas D and trimming came from the DNA. The sample consists of approximately 97,000 clones, roughly 85% of them appearing once. J is TRBJ2-5 and V is TRBV11-2; D might be TRBD2 (6 bases). Sequenced input: PBMCs. The sequence derives from a man aged 35-49 years in good health and CMV-seronegative. The CDR3 region has the DNA TGTGCCAGCAGCTCCGGGGGACCGTACCAAGAGACCCAGTACTTC. Translating it yields CASSSGGPYQETQYF.